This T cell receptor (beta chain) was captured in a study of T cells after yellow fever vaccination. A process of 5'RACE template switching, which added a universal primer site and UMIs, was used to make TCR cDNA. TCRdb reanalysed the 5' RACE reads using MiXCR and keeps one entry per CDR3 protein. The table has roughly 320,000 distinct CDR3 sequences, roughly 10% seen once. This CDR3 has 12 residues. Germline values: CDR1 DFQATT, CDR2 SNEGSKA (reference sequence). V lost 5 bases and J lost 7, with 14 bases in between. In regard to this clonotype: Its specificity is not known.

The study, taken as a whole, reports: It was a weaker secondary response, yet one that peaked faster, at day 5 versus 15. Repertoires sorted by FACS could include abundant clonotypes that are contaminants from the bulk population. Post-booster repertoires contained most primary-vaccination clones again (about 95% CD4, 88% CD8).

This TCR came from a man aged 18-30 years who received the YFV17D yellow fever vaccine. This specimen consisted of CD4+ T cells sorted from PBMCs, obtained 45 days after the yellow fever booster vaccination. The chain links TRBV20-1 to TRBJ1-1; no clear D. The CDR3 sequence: CSASRTAGEAFF. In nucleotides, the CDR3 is TGCAGTGCTTCTCGGACGGCAGGTGAAGCTTTCTTT.